This T cell receptor beta chain was recorded in a study of CD8+ T cells in alopecia areata. This CDR3 has 11 amino acids. V was pared by 1 base and J by 10 bases, with 7 bases between. CDR1 and CDR2 from the germline V gene are MNHNY and SVGAGI (reference sequence). cDNA serving as the sequencing template came from extracted, reverse transcribed RNA. Sequencing used immunoSEQ multiplex PCR; TCRdb keeps in-frame clones, though not all of them. The table includes about 200,000 clones, roughly 50% detected once. This TCR came from a human donor in good health. The J gene is TRBJ1-1, the V gene TRBV6-6, with D unresolved. What was sequenced was CD8+ T cells sorted from blood. Here the CDR3 reads CASSYWAGAFF. CDR3 in DNA: TGTGCCAGCAGTTACTGGGCGGGAGCTTTCTTT.